A single sample gave rise to the 31 T cell receptor beta chains below, sequenced in a study of beta chain features in type 1 diabetes. Investigators reverse transcribed all isolated RNA, so they sequenced expressed TCRB transcripts. TCRdb keeps only in-frame clones here, not all; method: immunoSEQ multiplex PCR. The table has some 900,000 clones, roughly a sixth seen once. The sequencing input was naive CD4+ T cells from blood. All receptors derive from a woman younger than 35 in good health.

This clone was counted between two and nine times. The chain is built from TRBV29-1 and TRBJ2-1; the match to TRBD1 covers 7 bases. Germline values: CDR1 SQVTM, CDR2 ANQGSEA. The CDR3 is made up of 15 amino acids. Trimming at V came to 0 bases and at J to 6 bases, leaving 8 bases not matched to a gene. The CDR3 reads CSVEERGRKVNEQFF. For the CDR3, the DNA is TGCAGCGTTGAAGAAAGGGGGCGGAAAGTCAATGAGCAGTTCTTC.

This clone was observed a few times. This rearrangement joins TRBV6-1 to TRBJ2-7; D is possibly TRBD2 (5 bases). Per the germline V gene, CDR1 is MNHNS and CDR2 is SASEGT. V was shortened by 1 base and J by 3 bases, with 10 bases between the two germline ends. The CDR3 loop spans 14 amino acids. CDR3 loop: CASSEGASRYEQYF. CDR3 coding DNA: TGTGCCAGCAGTGAAGGGGCTAGCCGCTACGAGCAGTACTTC.

The rearrangement joins TRBV28 to TRBJ2-5, with D maybe TRBD1 (6 bases). V was trimmed by 5 bases and J by 4 bases, leaving 17 bases between them. This CDR3 contains 15 residues. Germline values: CDR1 MDHEN, CDR2 SYDVKM. CDR3 sequence (DNA): TGTGCCAGCAGTCCCGGGACAAAGGGCCGAGAGACCCAGTACTTC. Its translation is CASSPGTKGRETQYF.

There are a few counts of this clone. The rearrangement joins TRBV10-3 to TRBJ2-6; D is uncertain. This CDR3 spans 18 amino acids. CDR1 ENHRY and CDR2 SYGVKD come from the germline V gene. V shed 0 bases and J shed 0 bases, with 12 bases lying between them. In DNA, the CDR3 is TGTGCCATCAGTGAGTCAAGACATTCCAGCTCTGGGGCCAACGTCCTGACTTTC. Its protein product is CAISESRHSSSGANVLTF.

Remarks on this clone: Other nucleotide sequences from this sample produce the same CDR3. The CDR3 bases are TGTGCCAGCTCACCAGGTAGCACAGATACGCAGTATTTT. Its translation is CASSPGSTDTQYF. The chain joins TRBV18 to TRBJ2-3; D remains unclear. The length of the CDR3 is 13 residues. Trimming shortened V by 2 bases and J by 0 bases, and 3 bases separated the two germline ends. Germline assignment: CDR1 KGHSH and CDR2 LQKENI.

V gene TRBV4-3 combines with J gene TRBJ2-1, with TRBD2 matching 9 bases. The CDR3 extends over 18 amino acids. Germline CDR1 reads LGHNA; CDR2 reads YSLEER. With V trimmed by 1 base and J by 2 bases, 9 bases remained unmatched. The CDR3 loop is CASSQAYIGLATYNEQFF. In nucleotides, the CDR3 is TGCGCCAGCAGCCAAGCTTATATTGGACTAGCGACCTACAATGAGCAGTTCTTC.

The table lists this clone with a few counts. V gene TRBV5-4 combines with J gene TRBJ2-1; no clear D gene. Trimming removed 5 bases from V and 0 bases from J, with 9 bases in between. This CDR3 is built from 14 residues. Germline V gives CDR1 SGHNT, CDR2 YYREEE (reference sequence). The CDR3 DNA follows: TGTGCCAGCAGTACGGATAGCTCCTACAATGAGCAGTTCTTC. This sequence encodes CASSTDSSYNEQFF.

This clone appeared a few times. This chain links TRBV27 with TRBJ2-1, with 12 nucleotides matching TRBD2. The trim removed 5 bases at V and 5 bases at J, leaving 10 bases unmatched. CDR1 MNHEY and CDR2 SMNVEV come from the germline V gene (reference sequence). The CDR3 sequence is 17 residues long. The CDR3 sequence: CASSPTRTSGAHNEQFF. The CDR3 DNA sequence: TGTGCCAGCAGTCCCACCCGGACTAGCGGGGCCCACAATGAGCAGTTCTTC.

This clone appeared a few times. The V and J genes are TRBV19 and TRBJ2-3; D unclear. V was trimmed by 0 bases and J by 1 base, leaving 14 bases between them. CDR1 LNHDA and CDR2 SQIVND come from the germline V gene (reference sequence). CDR3 length equals 17 residues. In nucleotides, the CDR3 is TGTGCCAGTAGTATAGATCTATCCCCGTATGGCACAGATACGCAGTATTTT. Its translation: CASSIDLSPYGTDTQYF.

V gene TRBV4-3 combines with J gene TRBJ1-1; the match to TRBD1 covers 7 bases. V shed 3 bases and J 7 bases; nucleotides not matched to a gene: 8. Looked up from germline, CDR1 is LGHNA and CDR2 is YSLEER. CDR3 length equals 14 residues. CDR3 amino acids: CASSHTNRDSEAFF. The CDR3 DNA reads as TGCGCCAGCAGCCACACAAACCGGGACAGTGAAGCTTTCTTT.

The chain employs TRBV19 and TRBJ2-7, with D possibly TRBD2 on 5 matching bases. Germline CDR1 and CDR2: LNHDA and SQIVND (reference sequence). This CDR3 spans 14 amino acids. Trimming took off 6 bases at V and 2 bases at J, with 14 bases between the two ends. The CDR3 spells CASRNSGSTYEQYF. In nucleotides, the CDR3 is TGTGCCAGTAGGAATTCTGGGAGCACCTACGAGCAGTACTTC.

The chain uses TRBV7-2 and TRBJ1-1; TRBD1 is a possible D gene (5 bases). The V gene's germline CDR1 is SGHTA and CDR2 FQGNSA. The CDR3 runs 17 residues. The V and J ends lost 5 bases and 0 bases respectively, with 19 bases between them. CDR3 coding DNA: TGTGCCAGCAGCCCAACAAGGGATGGGGGAATGAACACTGAAGCTTTCTTT. It yields the protein CASSPTRDGGMNTEAFF.

This clone was observed a handful of times. In DNA form, the CDR3 reads TGCGCCAGCAGCGGGGGGTTCCAAGAGACCCAGTACTTC. It specifies CASSGGFQETQYF. The V gene is TRBV5-1, the J gene TRBJ2-5; D perhaps matches TRBD2 (6 bases). The CDR3 has 13 residues. The V end lost 4 bases, the J end lost 1 base, and 8 bases lay between the germline ends. Per the germline V gene, CDR1 is SGHRS and CDR2 is YFSETQ.

CDR3: CASSLRPGLSKNIQYF. Here the CDR3 DNA reads TGTGCCAGCAGTTTACGGCCAGGGCTTTCCAAAAACATTCAGTACTTC. The chain couples TRBV28 to TRBJ2-4; D might be TRBD1 (5 bases). Per germline, CDR1 MDHEN and CDR2 SYDVKM. V was cut by 2 bases and J by 2 bases, with 13 bases left in between. The CDR3 is 16 residues long.

A few counts support this clone. The V call is TRBV7-2, the J call TRBJ2-2; no firm D call. The CDR3 consists of 14 residues. V was shortened by 4 bases and J by 4 bases, with 10 bases between the two germline ends. Per the germline V gene, CDR1 is SGHTA and CDR2 is FQGNSA. The chain's CDR3 is CASSSPSSTGELFF. CDR3 in DNA: TGTGCCAGCAGCTCACCTTCTAGCACCGGGGAGCTGTTTTTT.

The chain combines TRBV29-1 with TRBJ2-3; D possibly corresponds to TRBD2 (5 bases). The germline V gene encodes CDR1 SQVTM and CDR2 ANQGSEA. Trimming left V 4 bases short and J 6 bases short, with 14 bases between. The CDR3 is made up of 13 amino acids. CDR3 region: CSVVGLAGDTQYF. CDR3 nucleotide sequence: TGCAGCGTTGTCGGGCTAGCTGGGGATACGCAGTATTTT.

This chain connects TRBV28 to TRBJ1-2; D remains unclear. The CDR3 has 16 residues. The ends were cut back, 4 bases at V and 4 bases at J, with 19 bases in the middle. Germline values: CDR1 MDHEN, CDR2 SYDVKM. The chain's CDR3 is CASSSHPRQMGYGYTF. The CDR3 DNA follows: TGTGCCAGCAGTTCTCACCCCCGGCAGATGGGCTATGGCTACACCTTC.

This clone was counted between two and nine times. This chain connects TRBV4-2 to TRBJ2-1; D is possibly TRBD2 (5 bases). The CDR3 spans 14 residues. Looked up from germline, CDR1 is LGHNA and CDR2 is YNFKEQ. The V and J ends lost 0 bases and 8 bases respectively, with 11 bases between them. The CDR3 DNA follows: TGTGCCAGCAGCCAAGAACGAACTAGTGATGAGCAGTTCTTC. Protein sequence: CASSQERTSDEQFF.

The V and J genes are TRBV7-6 and TRBJ2-1, with 9 bases that match TRBD2. The germline CDR1 and CDR2 sequences are SGHVS and FNYEAQ. The CDR3 has 15 amino acids. The trim removed 5 bases at V and 7 bases at J, leaving 9 bases unmatched. In DNA, the CDR3 is TGTGCCAGCAGCCCGAGCGGGAGGATGAGGAATGAGCAGTTCTTC. Its translation: CASSPSGRMRNEQFF. Full variable domain (remainder filled in from reference TRBV7-6 and TRBJ2-1): GAGVSQSPRYKVTKRGQDVALRCDPISGHVSLYWYRQALGQGPEFLTYFNYEAQQDKSGLPNDRFSAERPEGSISTLTIQRTEQRDSAMYRCASSPSGRMRNEQFFGPGTRLTVL.

The V call is TRBV28, the J call TRBJ2-7; 12 bases fit TRBD2. CDR1 MDHEN and CDR2 SYDVKM come from the germline V gene. This CDR3 has 14 amino acids. Losses at the gene ends were 10 bases for V and 0 bases for J; bases not matched to a gene: 4. The CDR3 nucleotides are TGTGCCACCGAGACTAGCGGGAGCTCCTACGAGCAGTACTTC. It is translated as CATETSGSSYEQYF.

With respect to this clone: Other DNA sequences in this specimen translate into the identical CDR3. The CDR3, as DNA: TGTGCCAGCAGTCTAGCGGGAGTCACCGGGGAGCTGTTTTTT. It encodes CASSLAGVTGELFF. The rearrangement links TRBV28 to TRBJ2-2; 10 nucleotides line up with TRBD2. Germline V lookup: CDR1 MDHEN, CDR2 SYDVKM. This CDR3 spans 14 amino acids. Trimming took 5 bases from V and 4 from J; bases not matched to a gene: 1.

The chain combines TRBV15 with TRBJ2-5; 12 nucleotides match TRBD2. CDR1 and CDR2 (germline): LNHNV, YYDKDF (reference sequence). The length of the CDR3 is 17 residues. The trim removed 0 bases at V and 1 base at J, leaving 3 bases unmatched. The CDR3 protein is CATSRDPSGRVQETQYF. DNA for the CDR3: TGTGCCACCAGCAGAGACCCTAGCGGGAGGGTCCAAGAGACCCAGTACTTC.

The chain couples TRBV27 to TRBJ2-7; no firm D call. Germline V lookup: CDR1 MNHEY, CDR2 SMNVEV (reference sequence). This CDR3 is built from 11 residues. V dropped 7 bases and J dropped 2 bases, with 6 bases sitting between them. CDR3 residues: CASKGTYEQYF. The CDR3 DNA reads as TGTGCCAGCAAAGGGACCTACGAGCAGTACTTC.

The rearrangement links TRBV9 to TRBJ2-3; D unresolved. Germline CDR1 is SGDLS and CDR2 is YYNGEE. V was pared by 4 bases and J by 11 bases, with 14 bases between. The CDR3 has 12 residues. CDR3 residues: CASSPPTFLQYF. CDR3 nucleotide sequence: TGTGCCAGCAGCCCCCCTACGTTCCTGCAGTATTTT.

V gene TRBV7-2 combines with J gene TRBJ2-5; tentative D call: TRBD1 (5 bases). The CDR3 loop spans 14 amino acids. The germline gives CDR1 SGHTA, CDR2 FQGNSA. The germline V and J ends were trimmed by 5 bases and 2 bases, with 12 bases remaining between them. The CDR3 DNA reads as TGTGCCAGCAGCCCCAGGGTGGCGCAAGAGACCCAGTACTTC. It specifies CASSPRVAQETQYF.

The chain carries TRBV4-2 and TRBJ2-6, with D possibly being TRBD1 or TRBD2 (5 bases each). Deletions cut 2 bases from V and 2 bases from J, with 10 bases between. Germline lookup yields CDR1 LGHNA and CDR2 YNFKEQ. The length of the CDR3 is 16 residues. The CDR3 DNA reads as TGTGCCAGCAGCCAAATTGGGGGAGCTGGGGCCAACGTCCTGACTTTC. It codes for CASSQIGGAGANVLTF.

The chain joins TRBV2 to TRBJ1-1; no reliable D call. The germline V gene encodes CDR1 SNHLY and CDR2 FYNNEI. Trimming pared 7 bases from V and 1 base from J, leaving 10 bases between. This CDR3 region has 13 residues. For the CDR3, the DNA is TGTGCCAGCACGGTAGATTCGAACACTGAAGCTTTCTTT. Translating gives CASTVDSNTEAFF.

This clone showed up just a few times. The chain is built from TRBV18 and TRBJ2-1; D perhaps matches TRBD2 (6 bases). Trimming removed 3 bases from V and 8 bases from J, with 17 bases in between. Germline V gives CDR1 KGHSH, CDR2 LQKENI. The CDR3 is made up of 15 amino acids. The CDR3 here is CASSPRAVSGHEQFF. DNA for the CDR3: TGTGCCAGCTCACCTAGGGCCGTTAGCGGTCATGAGCAGTTCTTC.

The chain uses TRBV7-9 and TRBJ2-2; no definite D call. Germline V gene sequence: CDR1 SEHNR, CDR2 FQNEAQ (reference sequence). The V gene lost 0 bases and the J gene lost 5 bases, with 7 bases spanning the gap. The CDR3 covers 14 residues. The CDR3 sequence is CASSLATATGELFF. The CDR3 DNA reads TGTGCCAGCAGCTTAGCGACGGCTACCGGGGAGCTGTTTTTT.

This clone showed up just a few times. The chain joins TRBV18 to TRBJ2-5; no firm D call. Germline values: CDR1 KGHSH, CDR2 LQKENI. This CDR3 spans 14 amino acids. V shed 2 bases and J shed 1 base, with 8 bases lying between them. The CDR3 protein is CASSPLRTQETQYF. CDR3 in DNA: TGTGCCAGCTCACCATTACGGACCCAAGAGACCCAGTACTTC.

The V and J genes are TRBV28 and TRBJ1-5; a weak D match, TRBD1 (5 bases). The length of the CDR3 is 14 residues. CDR1 is MDHEN and CDR2 is SYDVKM in the germline V gene. Deletions cut 3 bases from V and 1 base from J, with 7 bases between. The CDR3 nucleotides read TGTGCCAGCAGTTTTGGGGGAAGCAATCAGCCCCAGCATTTT. Translated: CASSFGGSNQPQHF. The full variable domain, rest sourced from reference TRBV28 and TRBJ1-5, is DVKVTQSSRYLVKRTGEKVFLECVQDMDHENMFWYRQDPGLGLRLIYFSYDVKMKEKGDIPEGYSVSREKKERFSLILESASTNQTSMYLCASSFGGSNQPQHFGDGTRLSIL.